The next 27 T cell receptor beta chains were all read from a single sample in a study of low-dose radiotherapy and immunotherapy resistance in tumors. Time point here: before trial treatment. Primers targeting TRAV and TRBV primed first-strand cDNA, covering alpha and beta chains. TCR amplification used roughly 20 PCR cycles, a constant-region primer and a V-primer adapter. TCRdb ran MiXCR on the reads and lists one entry per CDR3 protein. The sample has 54,000 or so distinct CDR3 sequences, under 30% seen once. Sequenced material: PBMCs, taken before treatment. All receptors come from a male donor with prostate cancer.

This clonotype was recorded at least ten times. The rearrangement joins TRBV2 to TRBJ1-5; D gene unclear. The germline gives CDR1 SNHLY, CDR2 FYNNEI. Trimming took 1 base from V and 4 from J, leaving 8 bases between them. The CDR3 sequence is 14 residues long. CDR3 in amino acids: CASSEGRGNQPQHF. The CDR3 DNA reads TGTGCCAGCAGTGAAGGGAGAGGGAATCAGCCCCAGCATTTT.

This clonotype was counted at least ten times. This chain uses TRBV2 with TRBJ2-3, with D perhaps given as TRBD1 or TRBD2 (6 bases each). The CDR3 is made up of 16 amino acids. V lost 6 bases and J 0 bases, leaving 16 bases between the germline ends. From germline, CDR1 is SNHLY and CDR2 FYNNEI. CDR3 region: CASSHRGTLSTDTQYF. In nucleotides, the CDR3 is TGTGCCAGCAGCCACCGCGGGACACTTAGCACAGATACGCAGTATTTT. Together with reference TRBV2 and TRBJ2-3, the CDR3 gives the full variable domain: EPEVTQTPSHQVTQMGQEVILRCVPISNHLYFYWYRQILGQKVEFLVSFYNNEISEKSEIFDDQFSVERPDGSNFTLKIRSTKLEDSAMYFCASSHRGTLSTDTQYFGPGTRLTVL.

The table lists this clonotype with a few counts. The chain links TRBV12-3 or TRBV12-4 to TRBJ1-2, with TRBD1 identical over 7 bases. V shed 4 bases and J 5 bases; nucleotides not matched to a gene: 4. This CDR3 spans 13 amino acids. CDR3 loop: CASSSPTGYGYTF. CDR3 nucleotides: TGTGCCAGCAGTTCACCGACAGGGTATGGCTACACCTTC.

This clonotype showed up many times. The chain uses TRBV3-1 and TRBJ2-1, with D possibly being TRBD2 (7 bases). This CDR3 is built from 15 residues. Trimming removed 4 bases from V and 2 bases from J, with 12 bases in between. CDR1 and CDR2 (germline): LGHDT, YNNKEL (reference sequence). The CDR3: CASSPGGLPYNEQFF. The CDR3 DNA reads as TGTGCCAGCAGCCCCGGGGGGCTACCCTACAATGAGCAGTTCTTC.

The rearrangement uses TRBV28 and TRBJ2-5; D not resolved. The CDR3 is 13 amino acids. Per germline, CDR1 MDHEN and CDR2 SYDVKM. V lost 2 bases and J 5 bases, leaving 9 bases between the germline ends. CDR3 amino acids: CASSLPAGETQYF. The CDR3 nucleotides are TGTGCCAGCAGTTTACCTGCTGGGGAGACCCAGTACTTC.

This clonotype was seen at least ten times. The chain joins TRBV30 to TRBJ1-2, with a weak D call TRBD1 (6 bases). The CDR3 extends over 14 amino acids. Trimming took 2 bases from V and 3 from J, leaving 13 bases between them. The V gene's germline CDR1 is GTSNPN and CDR2 SVGIG (reference sequence). Here the CDR3 DNA reads TGTGCCTGGAGTTTCCAGGGGATTTACTATGGCTACACCTTC. The encoded protein is CAWSFQGIYYGYTF.

This clonotype was seen repeatedly, ten times or more. The chain combines TRBV29-1 with TRBJ2-3; no clear D. The CDR3 spans 14 residues. Looked up from germline, CDR1 is SQVTM and CDR2 is ANQGSEA. With 8 bases removed from V and 1 base from J, the gap between germline ends came to 16 bases. This chain's CDR3 is CSTGPKRGTDTQYF. The CDR3 DNA reads TGCAGCACCGGGCCCAAAAGAGGCACAGATACGCAGTATTTT.

This clonotype was seen many times. The V and J genes are TRBV27 and TRBJ1-2; maybe TRBD1 (5 bases). V lost 4 bases and J lost 2, with 17 bases in between. The CDR3 has 16 residues. The germline V gene encodes CDR1 MNHEY and CDR2 SMNVEV (reference sequence). CDR3 DNA sequence: TGTGCCAGCAGTTCCCTCACAGGCGCACGGAACTATGGCTACACCTTC. Amino acid sequence: CASSSLTGARNYGYTF.

This clonotype was seen ten or more times. This sequence joins TRBV20-1 and TRBJ2-3; D is uncertain. From germline, CDR1 is DFQATT and CDR2 SNEGSKA (reference sequence). The CDR3 is 12 amino acids. V was cut by 4 bases and J by 4 bases, with 9 bases left in between. For the CDR3, the DNA is TGCAGTGCTACTAGGCAGTCAGATACGCAGTATTTT. Translated, it gives CSATRQSDTQYF.

This clonotype was observed many times. The genes are TRBV9 and TRBJ1-4; TRBD1 aligns across 9 bases. Per germline, CDR1 SGDLS and CDR2 YYNGEE. This CDR3 is 15 amino acids long. V trimming: 3 bases; J trimming: 3 bases; junction bases outside the gene matches: 3. CDR3 sequence: CASSGRQGANEKLFF. The CDR3 DNA reads as TGTGCCAGCAGCGGAAGACAGGGGGCTAATGAAAAACTGTTTTTT.

The chain joins TRBV18 to TRBJ2-3; TRBD2 is a possible D gene (5 bases). Germline CDR1 reads KGHSH; CDR2 reads LQKENI. Trimming left V 3 bases short and J 8 bases short, with 15 bases between. This CDR3 spans 14 amino acids. CDR3 amino acids: CASSPMTGEGTQYF. The CDR3 bases are TGTGCCAGCTCACCTATGACGGGTGAGGGTACGCAGTATTTT. The full variable domain, with the rest looked up from reference TRBV18 and TRBJ2-3, is NAGVMQNPRHLVRRRGQEARLRCSPMKGHSHVYWYRQLPEEGLKFMVYLQKENIIDESGMPKERFSAEFPKEGPSILRIQQVVRGDSAAYFCASSPMTGEGTQYFGPGTRLTVL.

The rearrangement links TRBV7-3 to TRBJ2-7; 11 nucleotides agree with TRBD1. The CDR3 runs to 15 residues. V dropped 5 bases and J dropped 5; count of bases not matched to a gene: 8. Per the germline V gene, CDR1 is SGHTA and CDR2 is FQGTGA. CDR3 amino acids: CASSKGQGGVHEQYF. CDR3 bases: TGTGCCAGCAGCAAGGGACAGGGGGGAGTCCACGAGCAGTACTTC.

Remarks on this clonotype: Compared with germline, one end of the junction differs, possibly owing to a read error. CDR3 nucleotide sequence: TGCGACAGCCCCGGGGAGCTGTTTTTT. Protein: CDSPGELFF. This sequence joins TRBV23-1 and TRBJ2-2; no reliable D call. TRBV23-1 is placed among ORFs of uncertain function. CDR3 length: 9 residues.

This clonotype was counted at least ten times. This rearrangement joins TRBV30 to TRBJ2-7; D remains unclear. Germline loops: CDR1 GTSNPN, CDR2 SVGIG (reference sequence). The CDR3 consists of 13 residues. Trimming pared 4 bases from V and 0 bases from J, leaving 10 bases between. DNA of the CDR3: TGTGCCTGGATCGGCAGCCGCTCCTACGAGCAGTACTTC. Amino acid sequence: CAWIGSRSYEQYF. Full variable domain (missing parts from reference TRBV30 and TRBJ2-7): SQTIHQWPATLVQPVGSPLSLECTVEGTSNPNLYWYRQAAGRGLQLLFYSVGIGQISSEVPQNLSASRPQDRQFILSSKKLLLSDSGFYLCAWIGSRSYEQYFGPGTRLTVT.

This clonotype appeared many times. V and J are TRBV28 and TRBJ2-7; maybe TRBD1 (6 bases). Germline CDR1 MDHEN, CDR2 SYDVKM. The CDR3 runs 13 residues. Trimming pared 6 bases from V and 1 base from J, leaving 10 bases between. This CDR3 is CASRGQTSYEQYF. CDR3 DNA sequence: TGTGCCAGCAGGGGACAAACATCCTACGAGCAGTACTTC.

In regard to this clonotype: A read error is the likely source, as a far larger clone sits one nucleotide away. The V and J genes are TRBV5-1 and TRBJ2-1; 9 nucleotides align to TRBD2. The CDR3 has 13 residues. V dropped 2 bases and J dropped 10; count of bases not matched to a gene: 4. The germline CDR1 and CDR2 sequences are SGHRS and YFSETQ. For the CDR3, the DNA is TGCGCCAGCAGCTTTCGGACTAGCGAAGAGCAGTTCTTC. This sequence encodes CASSFRTSEEQFF. The complete variable domain, with remaining parts taken from reference TRBV5-1 and TRBJ2-1, reads KAGVTQTPRYLIKTRGQQVTLSCSPISGHRSVSWYQQTPGQGLQFLFEYFSETQRNKGNFPGRFSGRQFSNSRSEMNVSTLELGDSALYLCASSFRTSEEQFFGPGTRLTVL.

There are many counts of this clonotype. The CDR3 DNA follows: TGTGCCATCAGTGACTCGGGGGGAGATTACAATGAGCAGTTCTTC. This codes for CAISDSGGDYNEQFF. The chain carries TRBV10-3 and TRBJ2-1; 7 nucleotides agree with TRBD2. Germline values: CDR1 ENHRY, CDR2 SYGVKD. The CDR3 spans 15 residues. J gave up 4 bases and V 3 bases, and 6 bases lay outside the gene matches.

This clonotype was observed at least ten times. The chain uses TRBV27 and TRBJ1-2; D gene unclear. CDR3 length: 13 amino acids. The germline gives CDR1 MNHEY, CDR2 SMNVEV (reference sequence). Between the trimmed V and J ends, which lost 0 bases and 9 bases, there was a span of 11 bases. The CDR3 loop is CASSLSVRGSYTF. CDR3 sequence (DNA): TGTGCCAGCAGTTTATCGGTCCGGGGTAGCTACACCTTC.

The chain has TRBV6-6 and TRBJ1-2; D remains ambiguous. Germline assignment: CDR1 MNHNY and CDR2 SVGAGI (reference sequence). V was trimmed by 2 bases and J by 2 bases, leaving 12 bases between them. The CDR3 spans 15 residues. The CDR3 spells CASSYAAGGNYGYTF. CDR3 sequence (DNA): TGTGCCAGCAGTTACGCGGCAGGCGGGAACTATGGCTACACCTTC.

This clonotype has at least ten counts. V usage is TRBV12-3 or TRBV12-4 and J usage is TRBJ2-1; the D gene could be TRBD1 or TRBD2 (6 bases each). This CDR3 spans 15 amino acids. V dropped 7 bases and J dropped 2 bases, with 15 bases sitting between them. CDR3: CASTPGGGAYNEQFF. DNA of the CDR3: TGTGCCAGCACCCCAGGAGGGGGAGCCTACAATGAGCAGTTCTTC.

In regard to this clonotype: It is likely a read error: a sequence one base away is far more abundant. The rearrangement joins TRBV28 to TRBJ2-7; the D is unclear. The germline V gene has CDR1 MDHEN and CDR2 SYDVKM. CDR3 length: 14 residues. The V end lost 6 bases, the J end lost 7 bases, and 19 bases lay between the germline ends. CDR3 coding DNA: TGTGCCAGCAGGGGTATGGCGGCCATGAATGAGCAGTACTTC. This gives the protein CASRGMAAMNEQYF. Combining the CDR3 with reference TRBV28 and TRBJ2-7 gives the whole variable domain DVKVTQSSRYLVKRTGEKVFLECVQDMDHENMFWYRQDPGLGLRLIYFSYDVKMKEKGDIPEGYSVSREKKERFSLILESASTNQTSMYLCASRGMAAMNEQYFGPGTRLTVT.

Ten or more counts support this clonotype. This chain links TRBV14 with TRBJ1-1; the match to TRBD1 covers 9 bases. The junction had 5 bases not matched to a gene; V was cut back by 1 base and J by 5 bases. Germline V lookup: CDR1 SGHDN, CDR2 FVKESK. The length of the CDR3 is 15 residues. CDR3 bases: TGTGCCAGCAGCCAAGGTGGGACAGGGAGGACTGAAGCTTTCTTT. It specifies CASSQGGTGRTEAFF.

The rearrangement joins TRBV2 to TRBJ2-7; D gene unclear. CDR1 is SNHLY and CDR2 is FYNNEI in the germline V gene. V was trimmed by 1 base and J by 3 bases, leaving 10 bases between them. The CDR3 spans 14 residues. The CDR3: CASSEVTKGYEQYF. Written as DNA, the CDR3 is TGTGCCAGCAGTGAAGTGACCAAGGGCTACGAGCAGTACTTC.

This clonotype has at least ten counts. J is TRBJ2-5 and V is TRBV7-2; 10 bases line up with TRBD2. The CDR3 runs 18 residues. V gave up 5 bases and J gave up 2 bases; unmatched junction bases: 14. Germline CDR1 SGHTA, CDR2 FQGNSA. In DNA form, the CDR3 reads TGTGCCAGCAGCCTGCCCCGACCGGGACTAGCGTCACAAGAGACCCAGTACTTC. It encodes CASSLPRPGLASQETQYF.

This clonotype was detected many times. The genes are TRBV29-1 and TRBJ1-1; possibly TRBD1 for D (5 bases). Trimming left V 2 bases short and J 11 bases short, with 9 bases between. Germline V gene data show CDR1 as SQVTM and CDR2 as ANQGSEA. This CDR3 has 10 residues. The DNA for the CDR3 is TGCAGCGTTGAATCAGGGTACGCTTTCTTT. Translation gives CSVESGYAFF.

This clonotype was recorded a few times. The chain couples TRBV20-1 to TRBJ1-1, with a tentative D call TRBD1 (5 bases). CDR3 length: 14 residues. V gave up 6 bases and J gave up 4 bases, with 18 bases separating them. CDR1 DFQATT and CDR2 SNEGSKA come from the germline V gene (reference sequence). In DNA, the CDR3 is TGCAGTGCCATTGACAACCGGGGCATCACTGAAGCTTTCTTT. It translates to CSAIDNRGITEAFF.

The chain combines TRBV20-1 with TRBJ2-3; perhaps TRBD1 as D (5 bases). The CDR3 runs to 14 residues. Trimming removed 6 bases from V and 0 bases from J, with 13 bases in between. Germline V lookup: CDR1 DFQATT, CDR2 SNEGSKA (reference sequence). The CDR3 DNA follows: TGCAGTGCCCGATCAGGGTCTAGCACAGATACGCAGTATTTT. This codes for CSARSGSSTDTQYF.